The T cell receptor (beta chain) under discussion was sequenced for a study of human T cells and chemical hapten exposure. For the study at large: Small pooled library volume differences chiefly drove per-sample TCR yield variation.

What the library attached to individual cDNA molecules were unique molecular identifiers. TCRdb called the 5' RACE reads again in MiXCR, with one record for every CDR3 protein. The sample holds tens of thousands of distinct CDR3 sequences, roughly 15% seen once. The total RNA was obtained from whole blood that was not fractionated. CDR3 length equals 13 residues. Germline values: CDR1 SQVTM, CDR2 ANQGSEA. The V and J ends lost 4 bases and 4 bases, in that order; junction bases with no gene match: 5. This clonotype has only a few counts. This TCR derives from a female donor in good health. The chain couples TRBV29-1 to TRBJ2-7; 9 nucleotides line up with TRBD1. The CDR3 coding sequence is TGCAGCGTTGCCGAGGACAGGGGATACGAGCAGTACTTC. This codes for CSVAEDRGYEQYF.